These 4 T cell receptor beta chains were sequenced from one sample in a study of cytomegalovirus exposure and HLA in healthy donors. Both 60 Vbeta primers and 13 Jbeta primers went into the PCR. Here immunoSEQ multiplex PCR was the method, and the copy in TCRdb shows in-frame clones only, minus some. This sample's table reports roughly 31,000 clones. The specimen sequenced was PBMCs. These receptors were taken from a man aged 25 to 40 in good health and CMV-seronegative.

This rearrangement joins TRBV5-4 to TRBJ2-7, with 8 bases fitting TRBD1. Germline loops: CDR1 SGHNT, CDR2 YYREEE (reference sequence). V was clipped by 3 bases and J by 2 bases; unmatched bases: 4. CDR3 length: 14 amino acids. CDR3 nucleotide sequence: TGTGCCAGCAGCTCAGGGGGCGCAACCTACGAGCAGTACTTC. Its translation is CASSSGGATYEQYF.

This chain connects TRBV2 to TRBJ2-7; D is possibly TRBD1 (5 bases). V shed 7 bases and J shed 2 bases, with 9 bases lying between them. There are 12 residues in the CDR3. Germline CDR1 SNHLY, CDR2 FYNNEI. The CDR3 DNA reads TGTGCCAGCACCCAGGGTACCTACGAGCAGTACTTC. This translates into CASTQGTYEQYF.

The V gene is TRBV10-2, the J gene TRBJ1-5, with a possible D match to TRBD1 (5 bases). The CDR3 length is 16 residues. The V end was cut by 1 base, the J end by 3 bases, with 13 bases between. The germline gives CDR1 WSHSY, CDR2 SAAADI. The CDR3, as DNA: TGCGCCAGCAGTGAGTACGGGACTTCCTACAATCAGCCCCAGCATTTT. Its translation: CASSEYGTSYNQPQHF.

This chain connects TRBV19 to TRBJ2-1, with 8 bases identical to TRBD1. The CDR3 sequence is 14 residues long. Germline V lookup: CDR1 LNHDA, CDR2 SQIVND (reference sequence). V shed 5 bases and J 9 bases; nucleotides not matched to a gene: 9. CDR3 in amino acids: CASSPRQGTSEQFF. DNA for the CDR3: TGTGCCAGTAGTCCGCGACAGGGGACAAGTGAGCAGTTCTTC. Combining the CDR3 with reference TRBV19 and TRBJ2-1 gives the whole variable domain DGGITQSPKYLFRKEGQNVTLSCEQNLNHDAMYWYRQDPGQGLRLIYYSQIVNDFQKGDIAEGYSVSREKKESFPLTVTSAQKNPTAFYLCASSPRQGTSEQFFGPGTRLTVL.